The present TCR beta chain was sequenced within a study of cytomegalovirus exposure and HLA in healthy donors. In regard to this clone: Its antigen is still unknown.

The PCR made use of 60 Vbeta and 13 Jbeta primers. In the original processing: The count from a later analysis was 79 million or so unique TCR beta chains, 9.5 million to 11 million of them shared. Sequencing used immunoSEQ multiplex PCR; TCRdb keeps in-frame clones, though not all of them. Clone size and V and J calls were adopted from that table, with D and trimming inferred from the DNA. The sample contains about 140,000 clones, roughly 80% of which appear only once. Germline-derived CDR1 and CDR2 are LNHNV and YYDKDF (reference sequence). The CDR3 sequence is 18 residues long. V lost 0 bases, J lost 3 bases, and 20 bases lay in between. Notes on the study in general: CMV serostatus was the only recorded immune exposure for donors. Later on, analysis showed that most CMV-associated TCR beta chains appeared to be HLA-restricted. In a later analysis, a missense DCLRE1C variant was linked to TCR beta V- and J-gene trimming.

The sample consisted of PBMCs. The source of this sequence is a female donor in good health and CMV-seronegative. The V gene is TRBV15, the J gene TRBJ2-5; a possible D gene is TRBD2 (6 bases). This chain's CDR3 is CATSRDLRLVRGEETQYF. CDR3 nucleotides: TGTGCCACCAGCAGAGATCTACGACTAGTTAGAGGGGAAGAGACCCAGTACTTC.